A single T cell receptor (beta chain) is shown here with its context. In the authors' methods: Amplification with reference gene primers provided the estimates of nucleated cell counts. This table comes from immunoSEQ multiplex PCR, and its TCRdb copy is limited to in-frame clones, with some not included. The DNA gave D and trimming, while V, J and clone size come from that table. The repertoire has approximately 81,000 clones, around 82% of them found once; the top ten carry approximately 7.3%. The CDR3 spans 19 residues. CDR1 is SGHAT, CDR2 FQNNGV, per germline. The V segment lost 3 bases and the J segment 0 bases; nucleotides outside the gene matches: 11. This sample was included in a study of blood T cell repertoires in COVID-19. About the study: The analysed material was cDNA or gDNA that came from T cells, B-cell-depleted T cells, or PBMCs.

This receptor was obtained from a human donor in a cohort sampled during active COVID-19. The sample comprised peripheral blood. This rearrangement joins TRBV11-2 to TRBJ1-3; 10 bases map to TRBD1. The DNA of the CDR3 is TGTGCCAGCAGCTTCCGGCCACCGGGACAGGGGCACTCTGGAAACACCATATATTTT. Its protein product is CASSFRPPGQGHSGNTIYF.